The 29 T cell receptor beta chains given below trace back to one sample, sequenced in a study of T cell responses to AZD1222 COVID-19 vaccine. The table came from immunoSEQ multiplex PCR; TCRdb's copy has only in-frame clones and leaves some out. Of about 120,000 clones in the sample, around nine tenths are singletons; the top ten hold about 3.3%. Here the sequenced sample was peripheral blood, taken 28 days after the second AZD1222 dose. The receptors shown here come from an adult who received the AZD1222 COVID-19 vaccine.

The count of this clone is one. This rearrangement joins TRBV7-2 to TRBJ1-2; possibly TRBD1 for D (6 bases). Germline V lookup: CDR1 SGHTA, CDR2 FQGNSA. Trimming cost V 5 bases and J 5 bases, with 18 bases left between them. This CDR3 contains 15 residues. In DNA form, the CDR3 reads TGTGCCAGCAGCCCCCAGGACAGACCCTTTTATGGCTACACCTTC. It encodes CASSPQDRPFYGYTF.

Only a few counts were recorded for this clone. The chain joins TRBV7-8 to TRBJ2-7, with 7 bases that match TRBD2. CDR1 SGHVS and CDR2 FQNEAQ come from the germline V gene. The CDR3 totals 15 residues. With V trimmed by 6 bases and J by 0 bases, 8 bases remained unmatched. This chain's CDR3 is CASRPTSESSYEQYF. CDR3 in DNA: TGTGCCAGCAGGCCCACTAGCGAGAGCTCCTACGAGCAGTACTTC. Looking up the rest from reference TRBV7-8 and TRBJ2-7 gives the full variable domain: GAGVSQSPRYKVAKRGQDVALRCDPISGHVSLFWYQQALGQGPEFLTYFQNEAQLDKSGLPSDRFFAERPEGSVSTLKIQRTQQEDSAVYLCASRPTSESSYEQYFGPGTRLTVT.

V is TRBV12-3 or TRBV12-4 and J is TRBJ2-1, with D possibly TRBD2 on 5 matching bases. The CDR3 has 13 residues. Trimming removed 3 bases from V and 6 bases from J, with 9 bases in between. This CDR3 is CASSLGGPNEQFF. The DNA for the CDR3 is TGTGCCAGCAGTTTGGGCGGGCCCAATGAGCAGTTCTTC.

The V call is TRBV7-6, the J call TRBJ2-3; 14 nucleotides match TRBD2. The germline V gene encodes CDR1 SGHVS and CDR2 FNYEAQ. V shed 5 bases and J 2 bases; nucleotides not matched to a gene: 12. CDR3 size: 19 residues. Written as DNA, the CDR3 is TGTGCCAGCAGCCACCCCCGACTAGCGGGAGGGCCGAACACAGATACGCAGTATTTT. Translated: CASSHPRLAGGPNTDTQYF.

V and J are TRBV19 and TRBJ2-6; D perhaps matches TRBD2 (5 bases). From germline, CDR1 is LNHDA and CDR2 SQIVND (reference sequence). The CDR3 runs to 15 residues. The V end was cut by 6 bases, the J end by 2 bases, with 11 bases between. The CDR3 DNA sequence: TGTGCCAGTAGCCCAACTAGGGCTGGGGCCAACGTCCTGACTTTC. Amino acid sequence: CASSPTRAGANVLTF.

CDR3 sequence (DNA): TGTGCCACGGACAGGGGGATGTTAACTAATGAAAAACTGTTTTTT. Its protein product is CATDRGMLTNEKLFF. V is TRBV11-1 and J is TRBJ1-4, with 10 bases lining up with TRBD1. V shed 10 bases and J 1 base; nucleotides not matched to a gene: 6. CDR3 length: 15 amino acids. Germline V gene sequence: CDR1 SGHAT, CDR2 FQDESV (reference sequence). Variable domain in full (rest from reference TRBV11-1 and TRBJ1-4): EAEVAQSPRYKITEKSQAVAFWCDPISGHATLYWYRQILGQGPELLVQFQDESVVDDSQLPKDRFSAERLKGVDSTLKIQPAELGDSAMYLCATDRGMLTNEKLFFGSGTQLSVL.

V usage is TRBV2 and J usage is TRBJ1-2; no clear D. The V gene's germline CDR1 is SNHLY and CDR2 FYNNEI. The CDR3 consists of 11 residues. V dropped 3 bases and J dropped 6 bases, with 5 bases sitting between them. CDR3 region: CASSDADGYTF. The DNA of the CDR3 is TGTGCCAGCAGTGATGCCGATGGCTACACCTTC.

J is TRBJ2-5 and V is TRBV4-1; D is unclear. CDR3 length equals 15 residues. The V gene's germline CDR1 is MGHRA and CDR2 YSYEKL. Trimming shortened V by 1 base and J by 2 bases, and 11 bases separated the two germline ends. DNA for the CDR3: TGCGCCAGCAGCCAAGGTTGGGCAGAGCAAGAGACCCAGTACTTC. Encoded protein: CASSQGWAEQETQYF.

The genes are TRBV11-2 and TRBJ2-7; D possibly corresponds to TRBD1 (6 bases). Germline CDR1 and CDR2: SGHAT and FQNNGV. V shed 6 bases and J shed 3 bases, with 12 bases lying between them. CDR3 length equals 13 residues. The CDR3 DNA is TGTGCCAGCAGGATGGTAGGGGGCTACGAGCAGTACTTC. It is translated as CASRMVGGYEQYF.

This rearrangement joins TRBV30 to TRBJ2-3, with TRBD2 as a possible D gene (5 bases). Germline-derived CDR1 and CDR2 are GTSNPN and SVGIG (reference sequence). The CDR3 covers 15 residues. Trimming removed 0 bases from V and 2 bases from J, with 12 bases in between. The CDR3 DNA is TGTGCCTGGAGTGTACTGCGGGCAATCACAGATACGCAGTATTTT. Translated, it gives CAWSVLRAITDTQYF.

The rearrangement joins TRBV7-2 to TRBJ1-1; D unclear. Germline V gene lookup returns CDR1 SGHTA and CDR2 FQGNSA. CDR3 length: 13 amino acids. Trimming removed 5 bases at V and 0 bases at J, with 7 bases between. The CDR3 DNA reads TGTGCCAGCAGCCCAATGATGAACACTGAAGCTTTCTTT. Amino acids: CASSPMMNTEAFF.

The chain employs TRBV30 and TRBJ2-7; D is undetermined. Germline V gene data show CDR1 as GTSNPN and CDR2 as SVGIG (reference sequence). Trimming removed 5 bases at V and 2 bases at J, with 10 bases between. This CDR3 contains 12 residues. CDR3 sequence reads: CAWARDAYEQYF. CDR3 in DNA: TGTGCCTGGGCCCGCGATGCCTACGAGCAGTACTTC.

V and J are TRBV14 and TRBJ2-7; 7 nucleotides match TRBD2. V lost 0 bases and J lost 1; bases outside the gene matches: 0. Germline values: CDR1 SGHDN, CDR2 FVKESK. This CDR3 is 14 amino acids long. The CDR3 loop is CASSQEAGSYEQYF. The CDR3 DNA reads as TGTGCCAGCAGCCAAGAAGCGGGGTCCTACGAGCAGTACTTC. The complete variable domain, with remaining parts taken from reference TRBV14 and TRBJ2-7, reads EAGVTQFPSHSVIEKGQTVTLRCDPISGHDNLYWYRRVMGKEIKFLLHFVKESKQDESGMPNNRFLAERTGGTYSTLKVQPAELEDSGVYFCASSQEAGSYEQYFGPGTRLTVT.

The J gene is TRBJ1-4, the V gene TRBV7-9; a weak D match, TRBD1 (5 bases). Trimming shortened V by 2 bases and J by 7 bases, and 26 bases separated the two germline ends. Germline V gives CDR1 SEHNR, CDR2 FQNEAQ (reference sequence). The CDR3 sequence is 19 residues long. CDR3 coding DNA: TGTGCCAGCAGCTTAACGACCTGGCAGGGTTTGCGAGTAGGTGAAAAACTGTTTTTT. As protein: CASSLTTWQGLRVGEKLFF.

The V call is TRBV15, the J call TRBJ2-7; the D gene is possibly TRBD2 (5 bases). Germline V gene lookup returns CDR1 LNHNV and CDR2 YYDKDF (reference sequence). CDR3 length equals 13 residues. V shed 0 bases and J shed 3 bases, with 6 bases lying between them. Here the CDR3 DNA reads TGTGCCACCAGCAGAGATCGGGGCTACGAGCAGTACTTC. Translation: CATSRDRGYEQYF. Drawing the rest from reference TRBV15 and TRBJ2-7, the complete variable domain is DAMVIQNPRYQVTQFGKPVTLSCSQTLNHNVMYWYQQKSSQAPKLLFHYYDKDFNNEADTPDNFQSRRPNTSFCFLDIRSPGLGDTAMYLCATSRDRGYEQYFGPGTRLTVT.

V gene TRBV3-1 (or the pseudogene TRBV3-2) combines with J gene TRBJ2-2, with D perhaps TRBD1 or TRBD2 (5 bases each). CDR3 length: 18 amino acids. Trimming took off 0 bases at V and 6 bases at J, with 20 bases between the two ends. Germline V lookup: CDR1 LGHDT, CDR2 YNNKEL (reference sequence). CDR3 sequence reads: CASSQEGALGDGSGELFF. CDR3 nucleotide sequence: TGTGCCAGCAGCCAAGAAGGGGCTCTCGGGGATGGATCCGGGGAGCTGTTTTTT.

The chain recombines TRBV2 with TRBJ2-7; the match to TRBD1 covers 10 bases. The CDR3 is 14 amino acids. CDR1 SNHLY and CDR2 FYNNEI come from the germline V gene. V lost 6 bases and J lost 3; bases outside the gene matches: 5. CDR3 DNA sequence: TGTGCCAGCAGGGGGGACAGGGGACGCTACGAGCAGTACTTC. Translating gives CASRGDRGRYEQYF.

The chain carries TRBV6-5 and TRBJ1-5; no firm D call. The germline CDR1 and CDR2 sequences are MNHEY and SVGAGI. The CDR3 consists of 14 residues. V was pared by 5 bases and J by 4 bases, with 12 bases between. The CDR3 DNA reads as TGTGCCAGCAGTCGCTTGGCCCCAAATCAGCCCCAGCATTTT. Translated, it gives CASSRLAPNQPQHF.

The V call is TRBV4-1, the J call TRBJ2-1; 7 bases align to TRBD1. The CDR3 is 14 residues long. V shed 7 bases and J 1 base; nucleotides not matched to a gene: 4. The germline CDR1 and CDR2 sequences are MGHRA and YSYEKL. The CDR3 loop is CASTRQGSYNEQFF. CDR3 nucleotides: TGCGCCAGCACCAGACAGGGTTCCTACAATGAGCAGTTCTTC.

As concerns this clone: The same CDR3 arises from other DNA sequences in this sample as well. The chain couples TRBV5-4 to TRBJ1-5; D gene ambiguous. V lost 4 bases to trimming and J lost 0 bases, with 5 bases between them. The CDR3 runs 13 residues. In germline, CDR1 is SGHNT, CDR2 YYREEE (reference sequence). The CDR3 reads CASSRDSNQPQHF. CDR3 DNA sequence: TGTGCCAGCAGCCGGGATAGCAATCAGCCCCAGCATTTT.

This chain connects TRBV6-5 to TRBJ1-3, with 7 bases matching TRBD1. There are 14 residues in the CDR3. V shed 6 bases and J 2 bases; nucleotides not matched to a gene: 4. Germline values: CDR1 MNHEY, CDR2 SVGAGI. CDR3 amino acids: CASSYGTAGNTIYF. Here the CDR3 DNA reads TGTGCCAGCAGCTACGGGACAGCTGGAAACACCATATATTTT.

This sequence joins TRBV19 and TRBJ1-1, with 9 nucleotides matching TRBD1. CDR3 length: 13 residues. Losses at the gene ends were 9 bases for V and 5 bases for J; bases not matched to a gene: 7. From germline, CDR1 is LNHDA and CDR2 SQIVND (reference sequence). CDR3 protein: CASADRGGTEAFF. Here the CDR3 DNA reads TGTGCCAGCGCGGACAGGGGTGGGACTGAAGCTTTCTTT.

V and J are TRBV6-4 and TRBJ2-3; TRBD2 matches at 10 bases. CDR1 is MRHNA, CDR2 SNTAGT, per germline. The length of the CDR3 is 15 residues. With V trimmed by 0 bases and J by 4 bases, 1 base remained unmatched. In nucleotides, the CDR3 is TGTGCCAGCAGTGACTCGACTAGCGGGCCAGATACGCAGTATTTT. Protein sequence: CASSDSTSGPDTQYF.

This chain joins TRBV6-4 and TRBJ2-3; 7 nucleotides match TRBD2. Losses at the gene ends were 2 bases for V and 1 base for J; bases not matched to a gene: 0. The CDR3 runs to 14 residues. Germline CDR1 is MRHNA and CDR2 is SNTAGT. This chain's CDR3 is CASSDAGGTDTQYF. In DNA form, the CDR3 reads TGTGCCAGCAGTGACGCGGGAGGCACAGATACGCAGTATTTT.

CDR3 bases: TGCGCCAGCAGCGGAGACCCCGGCGGGGAGCTGTTTTTT. It encodes CASSGDPGGELFF. The gene calls are TRBV5-1 and TRBJ2-2; unclear D gene. CDR3 length: 13 amino acids. The germline V gene encodes CDR1 SGHRS and CDR2 YFSETQ. Trimming took 4 bases from V and 7 from J, leaving 11 bases between them.

The V and J genes are TRBV2 and TRBJ1-4; the D is unclear. Germline lookup yields CDR1 SNHLY and CDR2 FYNNEI. This CDR3 comprises 12 residues. Deletions cut 6 bases from V and 11 bases from J, with 13 bases between. The chain's CDR3 is CASRGPELKLFF. The CDR3 nucleotides are TGTGCCAGCAGGGGCCCCGAATTGAAACTGTTTTTT.

The chain joins TRBV30 to TRBJ2-7; D call uncertain. Trimming removed 5 bases from V and 3 bases from J, with 8 bases in between. CDR1 and CDR2 from the germline V gene are GTSNPN and SVGIG (reference sequence). This CDR3 region has 11 residues. The CDR3 DNA reads as TGTGCCTGGGCCGGATACTACGAGCAGTACTTC. Translation: CAWAGYYEQYF.

The genes are TRBV15 and TRBJ2-7, with TRBD2 matching over 7 bases. The CDR3 has 14 amino acids. The V and J ends lost 0 bases and 1 base, in that order; junction bases with no gene match: 0. Germline V CDR1 and CDR2: LNHNV, YYDKDF (reference sequence). The CDR3 loop is CATSREGGSYEQYF. CDR3 coding DNA: TGTGCCACCAGCAGAGAGGGGGGGTCCTACGAGCAGTACTTC. Supplemented by reference TRBV15 and TRBJ2-7, the full variable domain reads DAMVIQNPRYQVTQFGKPVTLSCSQTLNHNVMYWYQQKSSQAPKLLFHYYDKDFNNEADTPDNFQSRRPNTSFCFLDIRSPGLGDTAMYLCATSREGGSYEQYFGPGTRLTVT.

The chain is built from TRBV19 and TRBJ1-5; D is uncertain. The CDR3 has 14 amino acids. Germline CDR1 reads LNHDA; CDR2 reads SQIVND (reference sequence). Deletions cut 7 bases from V and 0 bases from J, with 10 bases between. CDR3 nucleotides: TGTGCCAGTAACACAGACAATAGCAATCAGCCCCAGCATTTT. It encodes CASNTDNSNQPQHF.